This TCR beta chain originates from a study of T cells after posttransplantation cyclophosphamide. General study points: Later post-transplant blood repertoires were often dominated by donor CD8+ memory clones.

In germline, CDR1 is MDHEN, CDR2 SYDVKM. The V end was cut by 5 bases, the J end by 8 bases, with 15 bases between. The length of the CDR3 is 14 residues. Note on this clone: Its antigen is unknown.

Treatment was busulfan-fludarabine conditioning, a marrow graft, and cyclophosphamide on days +3 and +4. TCRdb keeps only in-frame clones here, not all; method: immunoSEQ multiplex PCR. The sample records roughly 12,000 clones, around nine tenths being singletons. The receptor comes from a female patient between 30 and 45 years old who received an allogeneic stem cell transplant from an unrelated donor, was CMV-positive, and had no GVHD. Some T cells may be provided by the graft donor. This sample comprised PBMCs, obtained after allogeneic stem cell transplant with posttransplant cyclophosphamide. V usage is TRBV28 and J usage is TRBJ1-4; possible D gene TRBD1, 6 bases. The CDR3 spells CASSPEGGIEKLFF. The CDR3 nucleotides are TGTGCCAGCAGTCCCGAGGGGGGGATAGAAAAACTGTTTTTT.